These 23 T cell receptor beta chains share one sample of origin, sequenced in a study of blood T cell repertoires in COVID-19. This table comes from immunoSEQ multiplex PCR, and its TCRdb copy is limited to in-frame clones, with some not included. The table has about 230,000 clones, 80% to 85% seen once. Sequenced material: peripheral blood. The receptors shown here come from a middle-aged man with acute or convalescent COVID-19.

The rearrangement uses TRBV6-2 or TRBV6-3 and TRBJ2-5, with 8 bases matching TRBD1. The CDR3 is 14 residues long. Trimming at V came to 6 bases and at J to 4 bases, leaving 7 bases not matched to a gene. Germline V gene sequence: CDR1 MNHEY, CDR2 SVGEGT. The CDR3 DNA sequence: TGTGCCAGCAGCTGGACAGGGATGAGAGAGACCCAGTACTTC. It codes for CASSWTGMRETQYF.

The rearrangement uses TRBV7-2 and TRBJ2-1, with 10 bases fitting TRBD1. The V segment lost 4 bases and the J segment 8 bases; nucleotides outside the gene matches: 5. The CDR3 extends over 14 amino acids. The germline V gene encodes CDR1 SGHTA and CDR2 FQGNSA. The CDR3 sequence is CASSSDRGRDEQFF. The CDR3 DNA follows: TGTGCCAGCAGCTCTGACAGGGGGCGAGATGAGCAGTTCTTC.

The chain combines TRBV6-1 with TRBJ2-2, with D perhaps TRBD1 (6 bases). The V end lost 4 bases, the J end lost 0 bases, and 18 bases lay between the germline ends. The CDR3 has 18 residues. The V gene's germline CDR1 is MNHNS and CDR2 SASEGT. The CDR3 DNA sequence: TGTGCCAGCAGTGTGAGGGGGTCGGGGAAATCGAACACCGGGGAGCTGTTTTTT. Amino acid sequence: CASSVRGSGKSNTGELFF.

The chain joins TRBV12-3 or TRBV12-4 to TRBJ1-5; D is undetermined. The CDR3 extends over 12 amino acids. Deletions cut 0 bases from V and 5 bases from J, with 2 bases between. This CDR3 is CASSLADQPQHF. CDR3 DNA sequence: TGTGCCAGCAGTTTAGCCGATCAGCCCCAGCATTTT.

This chain joins TRBV4-3 and TRBJ2-5, with a weak D call TRBD2 (6 bases). The germline V and J ends were trimmed by 4 bases and 5 bases, with 11 bases remaining between them. The CDR3 extends over 13 amino acids. CDR1 and CDR2 from the germline V gene are LGHNA and YSLEER. This CDR3 is CASSPGGSETQYF. CDR3 DNA sequence: TGCGCCAGCAGCCCCGGGGGTAGCGAGACCCAGTACTTC.

The V call is TRBV18, the J call TRBJ1-1, with 9 bases aligning to TRBD1. The CDR3 is made up of 16 amino acids. Per the germline V gene, CDR1 is KGHSH and CDR2 is LQKENI. Trimming took 3 bases from V and 3 from J; bases not matched to a gene: 8. The CDR3 spells CASSPYQGTGHTEAFF. Here the CDR3 DNA reads TGTGCCAGCTCACCTTACCAGGGGACAGGGCACACTGAAGCTTTCTTT.

The J gene is TRBJ1-4, the V gene TRBV28; 10 bases are a match to TRBD1. There are 17 residues in the CDR3. The germline gives CDR1 MDHEN, CDR2 SYDVKM. The junction had 13 bases not matched to a gene; V was cut back by 5 bases and J by 7 bases. The CDR3, as DNA: TGTGCCAGCAGTCTCCCGGGACAGGGGATGGGTGGTGAAAAACTGTTTTTT. It codes for CASSLPGQGMGGEKLFF.

The chain joins TRBV6-1 to TRBJ1-5; D is unclear. Germline loops: CDR1 MNHNS, CDR2 SASEGT. Trimming stripped 5 bases from V and 1 base from J, with 12 bases between. The CDR3 has 15 amino acids. The CDR3 DNA reads as TGTGCCAGCAGTCCCACCCCGGGGAGCAATCAGCCCCAGCATTTT. Protein product: CASSPTPGSNQPQHF.

The chain couples TRBV4-2 to TRBJ1-2; 9 bases align to TRBD1. The germline V gene has CDR1 LGHNA and CDR2 YNFKEQ. The V segment lost 2 bases and the J segment 8 bases; nucleotides outside the gene matches: 15. The CDR3 spans 17 residues. For the CDR3, the DNA is TGTGCCAGCAGCCAACACCTTTACCGGGACAGGGTTTACGGCTACACCTTC. Encoded protein: CASSQHLYRDRVYGYTF.

Here the CDR3 reads CATSDPERAGNEQFF. CDR3 coding DNA: TGTGCCACCAGTGATCCCGAGAGAGCGGGAAATGAGCAGTTCTTC. This chain uses TRBV24-1 with TRBJ2-1; 7 nucleotides line up with TRBD2. CDR1 KGHDR and CDR2 SFDVKD come from the germline V gene. The trim removed 3 bases at V and 7 bases at J, leaving 8 bases unmatched. CDR3 length equals 15 residues.

The V and J genes are TRBV30 and TRBJ2-7, with D possibly matching TRBD2 (5 bases). This CDR3 has 13 amino acids. From germline, CDR1 is GTSNPN and CDR2 SVGIG (reference sequence). With 5 bases removed from V and 2 bases from J, the gap between germline ends came to 13 bases. The CDR3 DNA reads as TGTGCCTGGGGAGCCGGGGTCACCTACGAGCAGTACTTC. Translating gives CAWGAGVTYEQYF.

This chain connects TRBV11-2 to TRBJ1-5, with 8 bases aligning to TRBD1. CDR3 size: 13 residues. Germline V CDR1 and CDR2: SGHAT, FQNNGV. The junction had 4 bases not matched to a gene; V was cut back by 5 bases and J by 7 bases. CDR3: CASSTDREQPQHF. CDR3 bases: TGTGCCAGCAGCACGGACAGGGAGCAGCCCCAGCATTTT.

The chain joins TRBV6-5 to TRBJ1-1; perhaps TRBD1 as D (6 bases). The CDR3 covers 12 residues. CDR1 and CDR2 from the germline V gene are MNHEY and SVGAGI. V lost 4 bases and J lost 7, with 10 bases in between. The CDR3, as DNA: TGTGCCAGCAGTTTCGGGGGGCATGAAGCTTTCTTT. As protein: CASSFGGHEAFF.

This chain uses TRBV5-1 with TRBJ2-2, with a possible D match to TRBD1 (5 bases). The V end was cut by 0 bases, the J end by 7 bases, with 7 bases between. The CDR3 runs to 13 residues. In germline, CDR1 is SGHRS, CDR2 YFSETQ. The CDR3 is CASSLGQSGELFF. Written as DNA, the CDR3 is TGCGCCAGCAGCTTGGGACAGAGCGGGGAGCTGTTTTTT.

The rearrangement joins TRBV2 to TRBJ1-3; TRBD1 might be the D (6 bases). V lost 5 bases and J 4 bases, leaving 15 bases between the germline ends. CDR3 length equals 15 residues. Germline lookup yields CDR1 SNHLY and CDR2 FYNNEI. The CDR3 DNA follows: TGTGCCAGCAGTTTAACAGGGTCAGAGGGAAACACCATATATTTT. Encoded protein: CASSLTGSEGNTIYF.

This clone came up once. The chain joins TRBV7-9 to TRBJ1-4; D uncertain. The CDR3 has 12 amino acids. Germline CDR1 is SEHNR and CDR2 is FQNEAQ (reference sequence). Trimming shortened V by 1 base and J by 7 bases, and 4 bases separated the two germline ends. The CDR3 DNA sequence: TGTGCCAGCAGCTTAGAGAGTGAAAAACTGTTTTTT. It specifies CASSLESEKLFF.

V usage is TRBV6-2 or TRBV6-3 and J usage is TRBJ2-4, with 11 bases fitting TRBD2. The CDR3 runs 17 residues. From germline, CDR1 is MNHEY and CDR2 SVGEGT. The V and J ends lost 5 bases and 0 bases, in that order; junction bases with no gene match: 6. CDR3 DNA sequence: TGTGCCAGCAGTAAGGGACTAGCGGAAGTAGCCAAAAACATTCAGTACTTC. Translation gives CASSKGLAEVAKNIQYF.

This rearrangement joins TRBV7-2 to TRBJ1-2; D not certain. The CDR3 is made up of 15 amino acids. V was shortened by 3 bases and J by 1 base, with 12 bases between the two germline ends. In germline, CDR1 is SGHTA, CDR2 FQGNSA. CDR3 bases: TGTGCCAGCAGCTTGTCGGACGGGATTAACTATGGCTACACCTTC. It specifies CASSLSDGINYGYTF.

V usage is TRBV11-2 and J usage is TRBJ2-1; D is perhaps TRBD2 (6 bases). This CDR3 has 14 amino acids. Germline-derived CDR1 and CDR2 are SGHAT and FQNNGV. V shed 5 bases and J shed 4 bases, with 12 bases lying between them. The CDR3 protein is CASSLGDFYNEQFF. The CDR3 DNA reads as TGTGCCAGCAGCCTGGGGGACTTTTACAATGAGCAGTTCTTC.

As for this clone: An end of the junction differs from the germline gene, which may be a read error. The chain uses TRBV6-4 and TRBJ2-1; TRBD2 agrees at 9 bases. The CDR3 spans 14 residues. Looked up from germline, CDR1 is MRHNA and CDR2 is SNTAGT. CDR3 sequence reads: CASSAEASGAAQIF. The CDR3 nucleotides read TGTGCCAGCAGTGCCGAGGCTAGCGGGGCGGCTCAGATCTTC.

The table lists this clone with a few counts. V gene TRBV7-9 combines with J gene TRBJ2-1; D is possibly TRBD1 (6 bases). CDR3 size: 16 residues. Between the trimmed V and J ends, which lost 5 bases and 4 bases, there was a span of 18 bases. Germline V lookup: CDR1 SEHNR, CDR2 FQNEAQ (reference sequence). CDR3 region: CASSVTGIRAYNEQFF. The DNA of the CDR3 is TGTGCCAGCAGCGTGACAGGTATTAGGGCTTACAATGAGCAGTTCTTC.

The chain joins TRBV25-1 to TRBJ1-6, with TRBD1 matching over 8 bases. Germline CDR1 and CDR2: MGHDK and SYGVNS. Trimming took 4 bases from V and 7 from J; bases not matched to a gene: 3. This CDR3 region has 14 residues. CDR3 region: CASSVQGVNSPLHF. Here the CDR3 DNA reads TGTGCCAGCAGTGTACAGGGGGTAAATTCACCCCTCCACTTT. Full variable domain (rest looked up from reference TRBV25-1 and TRBJ1-6): EADIYQTPRYLVIGTGKKITLECSQTMGHDKMYWYQQDPGMELHLIHYSYGVNSTEKGDLSSESTVSRIRTEHFPLTLESARPSHTSQYLCASSVQGVNSPLHFGNGTRLTVT.

The rearrangement uses TRBV10-3 and TRBJ2-1; 10 bases align to TRBD2. CDR1 and CDR2 from the germline V gene are ENHRY and SYGVKD. The J segment lost 8 bases and the V segment lost 6 bases, leaving 19 bases of the junction unmatched. CDR3 length: 18 residues. CDR3 residues: CAISAGESPGLASDEQFF. The CDR3 DNA is TGTGCCATCAGCGCCGGAGAATCACCGGGACTAGCGAGCGATGAGCAGTTCTTC.